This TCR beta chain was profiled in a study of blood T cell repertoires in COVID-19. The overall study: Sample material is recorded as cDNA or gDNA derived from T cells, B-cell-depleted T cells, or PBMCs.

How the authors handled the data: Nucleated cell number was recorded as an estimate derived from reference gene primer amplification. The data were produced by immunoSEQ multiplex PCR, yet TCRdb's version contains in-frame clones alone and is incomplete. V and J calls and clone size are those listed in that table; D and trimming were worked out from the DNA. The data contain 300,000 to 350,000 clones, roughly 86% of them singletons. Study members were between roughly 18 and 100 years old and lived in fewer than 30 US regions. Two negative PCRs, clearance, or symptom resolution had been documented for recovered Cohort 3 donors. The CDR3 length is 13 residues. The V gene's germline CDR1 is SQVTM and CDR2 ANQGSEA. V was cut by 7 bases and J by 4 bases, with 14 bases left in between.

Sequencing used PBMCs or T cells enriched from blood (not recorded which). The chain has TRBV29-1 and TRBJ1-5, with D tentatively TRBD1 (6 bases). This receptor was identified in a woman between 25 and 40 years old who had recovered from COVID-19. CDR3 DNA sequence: TGCAGCGCCGGGCAGGGGCTGAATCAGCCCCAGCATTTT. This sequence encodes CSAGQGLNQPQHF. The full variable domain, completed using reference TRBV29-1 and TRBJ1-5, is SAVISQKPSRDICQRGTSLTIQCQVDSQVTMMFWYRQQPGQSLTLIATANQGSEATYESGFVIDKFPISRPNLTFSTLTVSNMSPEDSSIYLCSAGQGLNQPQHFGDGTRLSIL.